Following are 25 T cell receptor beta chains from one sample sequenced in a study of T cell responses to AZD1222 COVID-19 vaccine. Assay used: immunoSEQ multiplex PCR; TCRdb lists only in-frame clones, some missing. The table records about 120,000 clones, approximately 85% of them present only once. The specimen comprised peripheral blood, sampled on day 0 of AZD1222 vaccination. The receptors were gathered from an adult in good health.

The chain uses TRBV25-1 and TRBJ2-3; tentatively, D is TRBD2 (7 bases). V lost 5 bases, J lost 9 bases, and 9 bases lay in between. Germline V CDR1 and CDR2: MGHDK, SYGVNS. This CDR3 spans 11 amino acids. DNA for the CDR3: TGTGCCAGCAGTCGCGGGGGCACGCAGTATTTT. Amino acids: CASSRGGTQYF.

The rearrangement joins TRBV28 to TRBJ1-5; 7 nucleotides agree with TRBD1. J lost 4 bases, V lost 2 bases, and 5 bases had no gene match. Germline V gene sequence: CDR1 MDHEN, CDR2 SYDVKM. The length of the CDR3 is 15 residues. CDR3 region: CASSLPRGGNQPQHF. Here the CDR3 DNA reads TGTGCCAGCAGTTTACCCAGGGGGGGGAATCAGCCCCAGCATTTT.

The chain recombines TRBV24-1 with TRBJ1-2; D is perhaps TRBD1 (5 bases). The CDR3 contains 11 residues. Germline V gene data show CDR1 as KGHDR and CDR2 as SFDVKD. V lost 9 bases and J 8 bases, leaving 12 bases between the germline ends. Here the CDR3 DNA reads TGTGCCACCGCCACCACAGGCGGCTACACCTTC. Translating gives CATATTGGYTF.

V usage is TRBV6-2 or TRBV6-3 and J usage is TRBJ1-5; maybe TRBD1 (5 bases). This CDR3 region has 16 residues. Germline V CDR1 and CDR2: MNHEY, SVGEGT. The ends were cut back, 0 bases at V and 0 bases at J, with 9 bases in the middle. DNA for the CDR3: TGTGCCAGCAGTTACTCGGTCGGGGCTAGCAATCAGCCCCAGCATTTT. It codes for CASSYSVGASNQPQHF.

The genes are TRBV13 and TRBJ2-2; tentatively, D is TRBD2 (6 bases). Trimming pared 1 base from V and 4 bases from J, leaving 19 bases between. CDR3 size: 18 residues. Germline-derived CDR1 and CDR2 are PRHDT and FYEKMQ (reference sequence). The chain's CDR3 is CASSLASIRLVLTGELFF. The CDR3 coding sequence is TGTGCCAGCAGCTTAGCCTCTATTAGACTAGTCCTCACCGGGGAGCTGTTTTTT.

V usage is TRBV6-6 and J usage is TRBJ2-7; TRBD1 agrees at 8 bases. CDR3 length: 14 amino acids. The V gene's germline CDR1 is MNHNY and CDR2 SVGAGI (reference sequence). J gave up 3 bases and V 6 bases, and 7 bases lay outside the gene matches. This CDR3 is CASRTRGQDYEQYF. The CDR3 DNA sequence: TGTGCCAGCAGAACCCGGGGACAGGACTACGAGCAGTACTTC.

The chain recombines TRBV3-1 (or the pseudogene TRBV3-2) with TRBJ1-2, with a possible D match to TRBD1 (5 bases). This CDR3 has 13 residues. Per the germline V gene, CDR1 is LGHDT and CDR2 is YNNKEL (reference sequence). Between the trimmed V and J ends, which lost 1 base and 8 bases, there was a span of 11 bases. The CDR3 DNA reads as TGTGCCAGCAGCCAAGGACAGCGAGAAGGCTACACCTTC. Translation gives CASSQGQREGYTF.

The V and J genes are TRBV11-2 and TRBJ1-4, with TRBD1 as a possible D gene (6 bases). V shed 5 bases and J shed 3 bases, with 16 bases lying between them. Germline V gene sequence: CDR1 SGHAT, CDR2 FQNNGV. The CDR3 is made up of 16 amino acids. CDR3 coding DNA: TGTGCCAGCAGCCCTTCCACACAGGGAGCTAATGAAAAACTGTTTTTT. The encoded protein is CASSPSTQGANEKLFF.

The V gene is TRBV27, the J gene TRBJ1-1; 8 bases map to TRBD1. CDR1 and CDR2 from the germline V gene are MNHEY and SMNVEV (reference sequence). This CDR3 region has 14 residues. V was clipped by 3 bases and J by 5 bases; unmatched bases: 5. The CDR3 region is CASSFTGGLTEAFF. The CDR3 nucleotides are TGTGCCAGCAGTTTTACAGGGGGTTTGACTGAAGCTTTCTTT.

In its sample, this clone was seen a few times. The V call is TRBV14, the J call TRBJ2-1; D assignment may be TRBD1 or TRBD2 (5 bases each). CDR1 is SGHDN, CDR2 FVKESK, per germline. V dropped 5 bases and J dropped 3 bases, with 14 bases sitting between them. The CDR3 is 15 residues long. CDR3 sequence (DNA): TGTGCCAGCAGCGGGGTGAGGGGCGGCTACAATGAGCAGTTCTTC. This translates into CASSGVRGGYNEQFF.

The chain employs TRBV12-3 or TRBV12-4 and TRBJ2-3; 8 bases align to TRBD2. With 6 bases clipped from V and 4 bases from J, the junction kept 3 bases outside the gene matches. The length of the CDR3 is 13 residues. CDR3 in DNA: TGTGCCAGCAGCACGGGGGGGTCAGATACGCAGTATTTT. It is translated as CASSTGGSDTQYF.

The rearrangement joins TRBV28 to TRBJ1-1; a possible D gene is TRBD1 (6 bases). This CDR3 comprises 15 residues. Per the germline V gene, CDR1 is MDHEN and CDR2 is SYDVKM. V was shortened by 5 bases and J by 5 bases, with 18 bases between the two germline ends. The CDR3, as DNA: TGTGCCAGCAGTACCCGTTTGGCAGGGGCAACTGAAGCTTTCTTT. Translating gives CASSTRLAGATEAFF.

The chain has TRBV7-6 and TRBJ2-3, with D possibly called TRBD1 or TRBD2 (6 bases each). V lost 5 bases to trimming and J lost 1 base, with 16 bases between them. Looked up from germline, CDR1 is SGHVS and CDR2 is FNYEAQ. This CDR3 spans 16 amino acids. For the CDR3, the DNA is TGTGCCAGCAGCCTTATAGGGGGGATTGGCACAGATACGCAGTATTTT. This encodes CASSLIGGIGTDTQYF. The variable domain in full, completed from reference TRBV7-6 and TRBJ2-3, reads GAGVSQSPRYKVTKRGQDVALRCDPISGHVSLYWYRQALGQGPEFLTYFNYEAQQDKSGLPNDRFSAERPEGSISTLTIQRTEQRDSAMYRCASSLIGGIGTDTQYFGPGTRLTVL.

This clone turned up a few times. The genes are TRBV7-9 and TRBJ1-1; D gene unclear. This CDR3 has 15 residues. Germline values: CDR1 SEHNR, CDR2 FQNEAQ (reference sequence). V lost 2 bases, J lost 0 bases, and 10 bases lay in between. The CDR3 protein is CASSLIGRVNTEAFF. For the CDR3, the DNA is TGTGCCAGCAGCTTAATCGGACGGGTGAACACTGAAGCTTTCTTT. The full variable domain, rest sourced from reference TRBV7-9 and TRBJ1-1, is DTGVSQNPRHKITKRGQNVTFRCDPISEHNRLYWYRQTLGQGPEFLTYFQNEAQLEKSRLLSDRFSAERPKGSFSTLEIQRTEQGDSAMYLCASSLIGRVNTEAFFGQGTRLTVV.

The chain employs TRBV3-1 (or the pseudogene TRBV3-2) and TRBJ1-6, with D perhaps matching TRBD1 (5 bases). This CDR3 has 16 residues. The V gene's germline CDR1 is LGHDT and CDR2 YNNKEL (reference sequence). Trimming pared 6 bases from V and 7 bases from J, leaving 19 bases between. The CDR3: CASSPRVGFGNSPLHF. CDR3 bases: TGTGCCAGCAGTCCCAGGGTGGGATTTGGGAATTCACCCCTCCACTTT.

The genes are TRBV3-1 (or the pseudogene TRBV3-2) and TRBJ2-2; D possibly corresponds to TRBD1 (5 bases). Between the trimmed V and J ends, which lost 0 bases and 7 bases, there was a span of 9 bases. Looked up from germline, CDR1 is LGHDT and CDR2 is YNNKEL (reference sequence). The CDR3 is made up of 14 amino acids. The CDR3, as DNA: TGTGCCAGCAGCCAAGACCAGGGCTACGGGGAGCTGTTTTTT. This encodes CASSQDQGYGELFF.

V gene TRBV7-9 combines with J gene TRBJ1-1, with a weak D call TRBD1 (6 bases). CDR3 length: 15 amino acids. V shed 7 bases and J shed 0 bases, with 15 bases lying between them. Germline V gene sequence: CDR1 SEHNR, CDR2 FQNEAQ (reference sequence). Here the CDR3 DNA reads TGTGCCAGCACCAAAGGGGGGCCCATGAACACTGAAGCTTTCTTT. Encoded protein: CASTKGGPMNTEAFF.

The chain employs TRBV19 and TRBJ1-5; D is possibly TRBD1 (6 bases). CDR3 length: 12 residues. The germline V gene encodes CDR1 LNHDA and CDR2 SQIVND (reference sequence). Trimming shortened V by 10 bases and J by 4 bases, and 11 bases separated the two germline ends. The CDR3: CATQQGNQPQHF. In DNA, the CDR3 is TGTGCCACGCAACAGGGTAATCAGCCCCAGCATTTT.

The gene calls are TRBV29-1 and TRBJ2-7; either TRBD1 or TRBD2 may fit D (5 bases each). This CDR3 contains 12 residues. Trimming took 6 bases from V and 7 from J, leaving 16 bases between them. CDR1 is SQVTM, CDR2 ANQGSEA, per germline. The CDR3 bases are TGCAGCGTACGTCGGGGCGCGGAGGAGCAGTACTTC. Translation: CSVRRGAEEQYF.

V is TRBV5-5 and J is TRBJ1-3; 7 nucleotides match TRBD1. The CDR3 length is 15 residues. The V gene's germline CDR1 is SGHKS and CDR2 YYEKEE (reference sequence). V lost 3 bases to trimming and J lost 1 base; unmatched junction nucleotides: 4. The DNA for the CDR3 is TGTGCCAGCAGCTCCGGACAGGCTTCTGGAAACACCATATATTTT. This sequence encodes CASSSGQASGNTIYF.

This rearrangement joins TRBV24-1 to TRBJ2-3, with 8 bases aligning to TRBD1. This CDR3 region has 15 residues. V lost 4 bases to trimming and J lost 4 bases; unmatched junction nucleotides: 6. Germline loops: CDR1 KGHDR, CDR2 SFDVKD. In DNA, the CDR3 is TGTGCCACCAGTGACCAGGGGGCGTTGGCAGATACGCAGTATTTT. The encoded protein is CATSDQGALADTQYF.

The V and J genes are TRBV5-4 and TRBJ2-7; perhaps TRBD2 as D (6 bases). Germline CDR1 SGHNT, CDR2 YYREEE (reference sequence). V shed 1 base and J shed 5 bases, with 10 bases lying between them. The CDR3 is 13 residues long. CDR3 DNA: TGTGCCAGCAGCTTGATGGGAGGCCACGAGCAGTACTTC. Protein: CASSLMGGHEQYF.

The chain links TRBV6-5 to TRBJ1-1; 7 bases are shared with TRBD1. The CDR3 contains 16 residues. J gave up 1 base and V 1 base, and 6 bases lay outside the gene matches. Germline V gives CDR1 MNHEY, CDR2 SVGAGI. The CDR3 is CASSYWQTGANTEAFF. CDR3 bases: TGTGCCAGCAGTTACTGGCAAACAGGGGCGAACACTGAAGCTTTCTTT.

This chain joins TRBV6-5 and TRBJ1-2, with a tentative D call TRBD1 (5 bases). The germline V and J ends were trimmed by 1 base and 2 bases, with 11 bases remaining between them. The CDR3 runs 15 residues. The germline gives CDR1 MNHEY, CDR2 SVGAGI. The CDR3 sequence is CASSYFAGPNYGYTF. Here the CDR3 DNA reads TGTGCCAGCAGTTACTTCGCAGGGCCGAACTATGGCTACACCTTC.

This sequence joins TRBV5-8 and TRBJ1-2; unclear D gene. The CDR3 runs to 12 residues. Germline V lookup: CDR1 SGHTS, CDR2 YDEGEE. V lost 4 bases and J 1 base, leaving 5 bases between the germline ends. The CDR3 bases are TGTGCCAGCAGCAACATTAACTATGGCTACACCTTC. Protein sequence: CASSNINYGYTF.